The TCR beta chain described here comes from a study of early T cells in non-severe SARS-CoV-2 infection. Overall study context: The sequenced material was bulk RNA from unsorted whole blood, and its chains were unpaired.

Germline values: CDR1 SGHRS, CDR2 YFSETQ. J gave up 6 bases and V 4 bases, and 10 bases lay outside the gene matches. This CDR3 region has 15 residues. This clonotype has at least ten counts. Its antigen is unknown. Each single cDNA molecule received a unique molecular identifier. Via MiXCR, TCRdb re-called the 5' RACE reads, giving one row per CDR3 protein. The sample holds some 42,000 distinct CDR3 sequences, about 6% seen once. The study's findings and limits: Reliance on VDJdb matching favored anti-spike CD8 responses; private and CD4 specificities were missed.

The rearrangement links TRBV5-1 to TRBJ2-7; 10 bases are a match to TRBD1. The source was whole blood, collected at baseline. The sequence came from an adult who was a healthcare worker with PCR-confirmed SARS-CoV-2 infection or an uninfected control (not recorded which). The CDR3 region is CASSLAGTGVGEQYF. CDR3 bases: TGCGCCAGCAGCCTAGCCGGGACAGGGGTTGGCGAGCAGTACTTC.